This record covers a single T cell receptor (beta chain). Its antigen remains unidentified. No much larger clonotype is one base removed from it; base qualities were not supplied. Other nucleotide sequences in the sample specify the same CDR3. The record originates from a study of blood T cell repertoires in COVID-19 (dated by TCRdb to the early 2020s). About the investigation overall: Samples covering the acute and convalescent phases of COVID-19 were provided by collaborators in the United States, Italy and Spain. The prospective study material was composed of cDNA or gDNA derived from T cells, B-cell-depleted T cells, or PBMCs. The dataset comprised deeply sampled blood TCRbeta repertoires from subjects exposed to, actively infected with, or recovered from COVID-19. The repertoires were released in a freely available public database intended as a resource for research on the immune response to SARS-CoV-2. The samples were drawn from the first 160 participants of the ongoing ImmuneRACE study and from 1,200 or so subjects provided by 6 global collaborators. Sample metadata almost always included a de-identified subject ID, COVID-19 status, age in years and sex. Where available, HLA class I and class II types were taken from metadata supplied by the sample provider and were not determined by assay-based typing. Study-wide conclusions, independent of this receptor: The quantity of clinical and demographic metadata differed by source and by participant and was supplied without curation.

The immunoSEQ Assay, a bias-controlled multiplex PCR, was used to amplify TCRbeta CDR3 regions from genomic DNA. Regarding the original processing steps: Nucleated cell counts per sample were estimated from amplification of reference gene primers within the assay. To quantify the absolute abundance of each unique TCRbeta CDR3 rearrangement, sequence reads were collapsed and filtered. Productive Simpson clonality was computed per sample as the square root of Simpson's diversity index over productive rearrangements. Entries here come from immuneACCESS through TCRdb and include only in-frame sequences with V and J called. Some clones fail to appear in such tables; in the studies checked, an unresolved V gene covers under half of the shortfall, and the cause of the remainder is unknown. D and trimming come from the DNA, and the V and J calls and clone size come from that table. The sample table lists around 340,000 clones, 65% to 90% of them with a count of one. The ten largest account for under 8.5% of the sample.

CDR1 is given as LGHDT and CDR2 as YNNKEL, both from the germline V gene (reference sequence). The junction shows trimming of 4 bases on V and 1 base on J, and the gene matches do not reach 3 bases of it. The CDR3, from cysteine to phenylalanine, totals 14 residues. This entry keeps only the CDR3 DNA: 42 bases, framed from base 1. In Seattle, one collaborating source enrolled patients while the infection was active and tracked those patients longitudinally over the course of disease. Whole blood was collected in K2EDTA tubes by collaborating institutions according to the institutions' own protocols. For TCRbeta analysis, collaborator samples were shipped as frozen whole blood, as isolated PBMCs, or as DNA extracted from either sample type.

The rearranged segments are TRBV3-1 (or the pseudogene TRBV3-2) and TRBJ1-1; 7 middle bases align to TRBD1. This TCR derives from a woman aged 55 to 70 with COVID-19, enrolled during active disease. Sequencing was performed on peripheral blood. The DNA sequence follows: TGTGCCAGCAGCCGGAGGGACAGGAACACTGAAGCTTTCTTT. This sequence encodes CASSRRDRNTEAFF.